Following are 2 T cell receptor beta chains from one sample sequenced in a study of T-cell memory formation after mild COVID-19. TCRdb re-called the 5' RACE reads through MiXCR, storing one row per CDR3 protein. The sample records 350,000 to 500,000 distinct CDR3 sequences, 20% to 25% being singletons. Sequences were obtained from PBMCs or a T cell subset sorted from them (not recorded which). Receptors originate from an adult woman who had mild COVID-19 (a few samples of this study predate the infection). Cell type and time point are not known.

The CDR3 DNA reads as TGCAGTGCTAGAGATTTAGGCTCCCAAGAGACCCAGTACTTC. Amino acid sequence: CSARDLGSQETQYF. The chain uses TRBV20-1 and TRBJ2-5; D not resolved. The CDR3 runs 14 residues. Germline CDR1 is DFQATT and CDR2 is SNEGSKA (reference sequence). Trimming shortened V by 0 bases and J by 1 base, and 9 bases separated the two germline ends.

The table lists this clonotype with a few counts. The V gene is TRBV9, the J gene TRBJ2-1, with 8 bases matching TRBD1. Germline loops: CDR1 SGDLS, CDR2 YYNGEE. J was trimmed by 3 bases and V by 2 bases; bases with no gene match: 4. This CDR3 has 15 amino acids. The CDR3 loop reads CASSVGQGNYNEQFF. Written as DNA, the CDR3 is TGTGCCAGCAGCGTCGGACAGGGTAACTACAATGAGCAGTTCTTC. The whole variable domain, remainder taken from reference TRBV9 and TRBJ2-1, is DSGVTQTPKHLITATGQRVTLRCSPRSGDLSVYWYQQSLDQGLQFLIQYYNGEERAKGNILERFSAQQFPDLHSELNLSSLELGDSALYFCASSVGQGNYNEQFFGPGTRLTVL.